Below, 8 T cell receptor beta chains from the same sample are listed, as sequenced in a study of control samples from healthy donors and cancer patients. The data were produced by immunoSEQ multiplex PCR, yet TCRdb's version contains in-frame clones alone and is incomplete. The sample records tens of thousands of clones, approximately 90% being singletons. The specimen was blood. The receptors come from a woman aged 70-85 years in good health.

The chain links TRBV3-1 (or the pseudogene TRBV3-2) to TRBJ1-1; D is ambiguous. The CDR3 covers 14 residues. Germline CDR1 is LGHDT and CDR2 is YNNKEL (reference sequence). Deletions cut 1 base from V and 3 bases from J, with 9 bases between. The DNA of the CDR3 is TGTGCCAGCAGCCAAGCTATGATCGACACTGAAGCTTTCTTT. This translates into CASSQAMIDTEAFF.

V is TRBV10-2 and J is TRBJ2-1, with 11 bases matching TRBD2. The germline CDR1 and CDR2 sequences are WSHSY and SAAADI. Unmatched junction bases numbered 9, after V lost 6 bases and J lost 8 bases. The CDR3 is 15 residues long. Here the CDR3 reads CASRYSGGAQDEQFF. The CDR3 DNA is TGCGCCAGCAGATATAGCGGGGGGGCTCAAGATGAGCAGTTCTTC.

Here the CDR3 DNA reads TGTGCCAGCAGTGCTCAAGGGGGGACTGAAGCTTTCTTT. The encoded protein is CASSAQGGTEAFF. The chain is built from TRBV6-4 and TRBJ1-1; TRBD1 might be the D (6 bases). Trimming left V 4 bases short and J 5 bases short, with 11 bases between. This CDR3 has 13 residues. Germline assignment: CDR1 MRHNA and CDR2 SNTAGT.

The chain uses TRBV6-2 or TRBV6-3 and TRBJ2-1; TRBD2 matches 10 bases. Germline lookup yields CDR1 MNHEY and CDR2 SVGEGT. This CDR3 has 16 amino acids. The V and J ends lost 1 base and 2 bases, in that order; junction bases with no gene match: 2. CDR3 sequence: CASSYLSGGAYNEQFF. The CDR3, as DNA: TGTGCCAGCAGTTACTTGAGCGGGGGGGCCTACAATGAGCAGTTCTTC.

This clone came up once. The V call is TRBV20-1, the J call TRBJ2-1; TRBD2 matches 8 bases. The length of the CDR3 is 14 residues. CDR1 and CDR2 from the germline V gene are DFQATT and SNEGSKA (reference sequence). Trimming removed 3 bases from V and 2 bases from J; junction bases left unmatched: 3. The CDR3 loop reads CSASSGITYNEQFF. In nucleotides, the CDR3 is TGCAGTGCTAGTAGCGGGATCACCTACAATGAGCAGTTCTTC.

This chain links TRBV28 with TRBJ1-2, with 11 bases lining up with TRBD1. The CDR3 consists of 16 residues. V lost 6 bases and J lost 0; bases outside the gene matches: 6. Germline V gives CDR1 MDHEN, CDR2 SYDVKM. This chain's CDR3 is CASSTGTGGANYGYTF. As DNA, the CDR3 is TGTGCCAGCAGCACCGGGACAGGGGGTGCTAACTATGGCTACACCTTC.

This clone was detected a few times. This chain links TRBV6-6 with TRBJ2-2; TRBD2 might be the D (5 bases). V shed 7 bases and J shed 6 bases, with 15 bases lying between them. CDR3 length: 14 residues. The germline CDR1 and CDR2 sequences are MNHNY and SVGAGI (reference sequence). In DNA form, the CDR3 reads TGTGCCAGCATAGACGGGGTGGTAGCCGGGGAGCTGTTTTTT. It translates to CASIDGVVAGELFF.

V and J are TRBV5-1 and TRBJ1-6, with 7 bases matching TRBD1. J lost 3 bases, V lost 0 bases, and 0 bases had no gene match. The CDR3 consists of 15 residues. Germline assignment: CDR1 SGHRS and CDR2 YFSETQ. The CDR3 loop is CASSLGQGYNSPLHF. DNA of the CDR3: TGCGCCAGCAGCTTGGGACAGGGCTATAATTCACCCCTCCACTTT.